This T cell receptor beta chain appears in the sequencing data of a study of T cell responses to AZD1222 COVID-19 vaccine. The V gene lost 6 bases and the J gene lost 10 bases, with 24 bases spanning the gap. Per germline, CDR1 SNHLY and CDR2 FYNNEI. This CDR3 is built from 16 residues. Sequencing used immunoSEQ multiplex PCR; TCRdb keeps in-frame clones, though not all of them. The sample has about 86,000 clones, about 92% seen once. This sequence joins TRBV2 and TRBJ1-4; perhaps TRBD1 as D (5 bases). This specimen consisted of peripheral blood, obtained on day 0 of AZD1222 vaccination. This clonotype originated in an adult in good health. The DNA for the CDR3 is TGTGCCAGCAGGGACCCCGGGACGGCCTCGCCGGGAAAACTGTTTTTT. Its protein product is CASRDPGTASPGKLFF.